This section outlines one T cell receptor (beta chain) sequence together with its context. Germline loops: CDR1 SGHRS, CDR2 YFSETQ. Trimming left V 1 base short and J 1 base short, with 11 bases between. This CDR3 is 15 amino acids long. This entry belongs to a study of blood T cell repertoires in COVID-19. In the study overall: Acute-phase and convalescent COVID-19 samples originated in the United States, Italy and Spain. In each case, the material was cDNA or gDNA derived from T cells, B-cell-depleted T cells, or PBMCs.

Followed over time, Seattle patients had been enrolled while infection was active. Original handling: Amplification of reference gene primers provided the estimated nucleated cell counts. Assay used: immunoSEQ multiplex PCR; TCRdb lists only in-frame clones, some missing. That table gives V, J and clone size, and the DNA gave D and trimming. Of some 99,000 clones in the sample, around 90% are singletons; the top ten hold roughly 4.2%. The sequence came from a human donor with COVID-19, enrolled during active disease. The donor label of this sample is uncertain. Sequencing used peripheral blood. This chain joins TRBV5-1 and TRBJ1-1; D uncertain. The CDR3 region is CASSLSGEKNTEAFF. The CDR3, as DNA: TGCGCCAGCAGCTTGTCCGGGGAGAAGAACACTGAAGCTTTCTTT.